The rows below give T cell receptor beta chains drawn from one sample of a study of blood T cells in healthy people across ages. TCRdb analysed the 5' RACE reads with MiXCR anew, one entry per CDR3 protein. The table has roughly 800,000 distinct CDR3 sequences, roughly 40% seen once. The sequencing input was blood. The receptors derive from a man between 18 and 29 years old in good health. The CDR3 runs from the conserved cysteine through the conserved F or W. A D gene is named only where the DNA matches it firmly. Some rows mark clone size as missing; the rest say once, few, many or name a class of expanded clone.

j_call	v_call	d_call	clone_size	cdr3_aa	cdr3_nt
TRBJ1-1	TRBV29-1	-	-	CSAVGNTEAFF	TGCAGCGCTGTCGGGAACACTGAAGCTTTCTTT
TRBJ2-2	TRBV14	-	-	CASSWGARSTGELFF	TGTGCCAGCAGCTGGGGGGCTAGGAGCACCGGGGAGCTGTTTTTT
TRBJ2-3	TRBV25-1	TRBD1	-	CASSARDRGAWTDTQYF	TGTGCCAGCAGTGCCCGGGACAGGGGGGCTTGGACAGATACGCAGTATTTT
TRBJ2-3	TRBV4-2	-	-	CASSQLGGENTDTQYF	TGTGCCAGCAGCCAACTCGGGGGAGAGAACACAGATACGCAGTATTTT
TRBJ1-1	TRBV12-3/TRBV12-4	-	-	CASSPPLSRLNTEAFF	TGTGCCAGCAGTCCCCCATTATCGAGACTGAACACTGAAGCTTTCTTT
TRBJ1-5	TRBV5-6	-	few	CASSLGGISNQPQHF	TGTGCCAGCAGCTTGGGAGGGATCAGCAATCAGCCCCAGCATTTT
TRBJ1-2	TRBV7-9	TRBD1	many	CASSRRQGTNYGYTF	TGTGCCAGCAGCAGACGACAGGGAACCAACTATGGCTACACCTTC
TRBJ2-7	TRBV5-1	-	-	CASSLALRAVYEQYF	TGCGCCAGCAGCTTGGCTCTCCGGGCCGTCTACGAGCAGTACTTC
TRBJ2-3	TRBV7-9	TRBD2	many	CASSARTSESTDTQYF	TGTGCCAGCAGCGCCCGGACTAGCGAGAGCACAGATACGCAGTATTTT
TRBJ2-3	TRBV20-1	TRBD2	-	CSAQGTSGVRDTQYF	TGCAGTGCCCAAGGGACTAGCGGGGTTAGAGATACGCAGTATTTT
TRBJ2-3	TRBV7-2	-	few	CASTPSQGRVDTQYF	TGTGCCAGCACCCCGAGCCAGGGGCGAGTAGATACGCAGTATTTT
TRBJ2-4	TRBV6-5	-	many	CASSRDSVAKNIQYF	TGTGCCAGCAGTCGGGACTCCGTAGCCAAAAACATTCAGTACTTC
TRBJ1-5	TRBV7-2	TRBD1	-	CAGRGQWNQPQHF	TGTGCCGGCAGGGGACAGTGGAATCAGCCCCAGCATTTT
TRBJ2-5	TRBV7-3	TRBD2	-	CASSLRGGVQETQYF	TGTGCCAGCAGCTTAAGGGGGGGGGTCCAAGAGACCCAGTACTTC
TRBJ2-5	TRBV5-1	-	-	CASSLRGAIQETQYF	TGCGCCAGCAGCTTGAGGGGCGCTATCCAAGAGACCCAGTACTTC
TRBJ2-1	TRBV24-1	TRBD2	-	CATSDQRGDSYNEQFF	TGTGCCACCAGTGATCAACGGGGGGACTCCTACAATGAGCAGTTCTTC
TRBJ1-1	TRBV29-1	-	-	CSVGPTSMNTEAFF	TGCAGCGTTGGACCCACCTCCATGAACACTGAAGCTTTCTTT
TRBJ2-1	TRBV29-1	TRBD2	-	CSVVPRGVPRQEQFF	TGCAGCGTTGTGCCGCGGGGGGTGCCAAGACAGGAGCAGTTCTTC
TRBJ2-1	TRBV3-1	TRBD2	-	CASSRYERGGYSEQFF	TGTGCCAGCAGCCGATATGAGCGGGGTGGTTACAGTGAGCAGTTCTTC
TRBJ1-6	TRBV5-1	-	few	CASSLEQAADNSPLHF	TGCGCCAGCAGCTTGGAACAGGCGGCTGATAATTCACCCCTCCACTTT
TRBJ2-5	TRBV4-1	TRBD1	few	CASSQVRTGAFQETQYF	TGCGCCAGCAGCCAAGTTCGGACAGGGGCCTTCCAAGAGACCCAGTACTTC
TRBJ1-4	TRBV5-1	TRBD1	-	CASSWTPGQGNEKLFF	TGCGCCAGCAGCTGGACCCCCGGACAGGGGAATGAAAAACTGTTTTTT
TRBJ2-1	TRBV2	TRBD1	-	CASHRDRDGGEQFF	TGTGCCAGCCACCGCGACAGGGACGGTGGTGAGCAGTTCTTC
TRBJ2-3	TRBV30	-	-	CAWSLASADTQYF	TGTGCCTGGAGTCTCGCGTCGGCAGATACGCAGTATTTT
TRBJ2-5	TRBV29-1	-	many	CSVEDWRIQETQYF	TGCAGCGTTGAAGATTGGCGGATCCAAGAGACCCAGTACTTC
TRBJ1-6	TRBV30	-	few	CAWSVSPGTYNSPLHF	TGTGCCTGGAGTGTTAGTCCAGGGACCTATAATTCACCCCTCCACTTT
TRBJ2-7	TRBV20-1	TRBD2	-	CSAASGTTYEQYF	TGCAGTGCCGCTAGCGGGACGACCTACGAGCAGTACTTC
TRBJ2-7	TRBV13	-	-	CASKSDEGGRGGEIQYF	TGTGCCAGCAAATCAGACGAGGGGGGCCGAGGTGGGGAGATCCAGTACTTC
TRBJ2-3	TRBV29-1	-	few	CSVGDWWGVESTDTQYF	TGCAGCGTTGGGGATTGGTGGGGGGTCGAAAGCACAGATACGCAGTATTTT
TRBJ2-4	TRBV6-2/TRBV6-3	-	many	CASSYLPGALAKNIQYF	TGTGCCAGCAGTTACCTCCCGGGGGCGCTAGCCAAAAACATTCAGTACTTC
TRBJ2-3	TRBV20-1	-	-	CSASISTDTQYF	TGCAGTGCTTCAATTAGCACAGATACGCAGTATTTT
TRBJ2-7	TRBV7-8	-	-	CASSFNGEQYF	TGTGCCAGCAGCTTTAATGGCGAGCAGTACTTC
TRBJ1-5	TRBV6-5	-	-	CASSSGAGGSNQPQHF	TGTGCCAGCAGTTCTGGAGCGGGGGGGAGCAATCAGCCCCAGCATTTT
TRBJ2-1	TRBV6-5	TRBD2	-	CASSYSASGSSYNEQFF	TGTGCCAGCAGTTACTCGGCTAGCGGTAGCTCCTACAATGAGCAGTTCTTC
TRBJ2-1	TRBV7-3	TRBD2	many	CASSPTSGGWNEQFF	TGTGCCAGCAGCCCGACTAGCGGGGGGTGGAATGAGCAGTTCTTC
TRBJ1-1	TRBV12-3/TRBV12-4	TRBD1	-	CASSPGQGGNTEAFF	TGTGCCAGCAGTCCTGGACAGGGGGGGAACACTGAAGCTTTCTTT
TRBJ1-2	TRBV4-3	-	-	CASSPDWRPANYGYTF	TGCGCCAGCAGCCCCGACTGGCGGCCGGCTAACTATGGCTACACCTTC
TRBJ2-1	TRBV4-1	TRBD2	few	CASSQIEGLAEYNEQFF	TGCGCCAGCAGCCAAATCGAAGGACTAGCGGAATACAATGAGCAGTTCTTC
TRBJ2-3	TRBV6-6	-	-	CACWSGADTQYF	TGTGCCTGCTGGAGCGGTGCAGATACGCAGTATTTT
TRBJ2-1	TRBV15	-	-	CATSRDGLESSYNEQFF	TGTGCCACCAGCAGAGACGGGCTAGAGAGCTCCTACAATGAGCAGTTCTTC
TRBJ1-2	TRBV27	TRBD1	few	CASSPTPGTANYGYTF	TGTGCCAGCAGTCCTACCCCCGGGACAGCTAACTATGGCTACACCTTC
TRBJ2-1	TRBV25-1	TRBD2	-	CASSDGWTSGVNEQFF	TGTGCCAGCAGTGATGGGTGGACTAGCGGTGTCAATGAGCAGTTCTTC
TRBJ2-3	TRBV13	-	-	CASRKGGISRTETQYF	TGTGCCAGTCGGAAAGGGGGTATTAGCCGCACAGAAACGCAGTATTTT
TRBJ2-3	TRBV29-1	TRBD2	few	CSVLAGLSTDTQYF	TGCAGCGTTCTAGCGGGGCTTAGCACAGATACGCAGTATTTT
TRBJ2-5	TRBV28	-	few	CASSLEIETQYF	TGTGCCAGCAGTTTGGAGATCGAGACCCAGTACTTC
TRBJ2-7	TRBV20-1	-	many	CSARGRQEQYF	TGCAGTGCTAGAGGCCGCCAAGAGCAGTACTTC
TRBJ1-1	TRBV20-1	TRBD1	-	CSARDYSRQGRTEAFF	TGCAGTGCTAGAGATTACTCACGACAGGGTCGGACTGAAGCTTTCTTT
TRBJ1-2	TRBV12-3/TRBV12-4	-	-	CASSFGIGYTF	TGTGCCAGCAGTTTTGGAATCGGCTACACCTTC
TRBJ1-5	TRBV4-2	-	-	CASSQEGDGGDQPQHF	TGTGCCAGCAGCCAAGAAGGGGACGGGGGCGATCAGCCCCAGCATTTT
TRBJ2-1	TRBV6-5	TRBD2	few	CASSRGLAGSYEQFF	TGTGCCAGCAGTCGGGGACTAGCGGGGTCCTATGAGCAGTTCTTC
TRBJ1-1	TRBV29-1	-	-	CSVVGRLGRAAFF	TGCAGCGTCGTGGGGCGCCTTGGCAGGGCAGCTTTCTTT
TRBJ2-5	TRBV11-2	-	few	CASSSTFDTRTQYF	TGTGCCAGCAGCTCCACGTTCGACACAAGGACCCAGTACTTC
TRBJ2-1	TRBV13	-	-	CASSEFRGAPSYDEQFF	TGTGCCAGCAGCGAATTTCGGGGGGCCCCCTCATACGATGAGCAGTTCTTC
TRBJ2-2	TRBV6-2/TRBV6-3	-	-	CASSDSLSTGELFF	TGTGCCAGCAGTGACTCCCTTTCCACCGGGGAGCTGTTTTTT